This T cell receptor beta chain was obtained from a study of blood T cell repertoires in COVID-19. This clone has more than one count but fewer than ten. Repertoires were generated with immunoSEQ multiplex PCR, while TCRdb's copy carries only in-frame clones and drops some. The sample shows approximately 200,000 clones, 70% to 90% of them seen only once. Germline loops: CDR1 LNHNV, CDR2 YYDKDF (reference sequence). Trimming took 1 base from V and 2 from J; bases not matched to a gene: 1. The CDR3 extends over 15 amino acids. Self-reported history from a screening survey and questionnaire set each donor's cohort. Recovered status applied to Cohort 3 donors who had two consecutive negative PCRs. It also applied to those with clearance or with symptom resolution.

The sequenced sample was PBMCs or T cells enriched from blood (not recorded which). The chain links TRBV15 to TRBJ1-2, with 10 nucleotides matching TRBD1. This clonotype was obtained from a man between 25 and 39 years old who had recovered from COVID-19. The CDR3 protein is CATSRAGQGNYGYTF. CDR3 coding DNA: TGTGCCACCAGCAGAGCGGGACAGGGGAACTATGGCTACACCTTC.